This TCR beta chain was identified in a study of cytomegalovirus exposure and HLA in healthy donors. Study-level results: A later examination showed that TCR association rates differed by HLA locus, with DRB1 most and HLA-C fewest. The study reported that TCR beta sequences accurately predicted HLA-A and HLA-B alleles in most subjects.

The CDR3 sequence is 15 residues long. CDR1 and CDR2 (germline): MNHNY, SVGAGI (reference sequence). The V and J ends lost 6 bases and 7 bases, in that order; junction bases with no gene match: 14. PCR involved 60 Vbeta and 13 Jbeta primers. Method: immunoSEQ multiplex PCR; TCRdb's copy keeps in-frame clones and lacks some. This sample has about 37,000 clones, with less than 85% found just once. Comment on this clone: Its antigen is unidentified.

The sequencing sample was made of PBMCs. This chain joins TRBV6-6 and TRBJ1-1, with 7 bases that match TRBD1. The receptor was isolated from a young woman in good health and CMV-seropositive. The CDR3 reads CASRRRDSRSFEAFF. CDR3 DNA: TGTGCCAGCAGGCGAAGGGACAGTCGATCTTTTGAAGCTTTCTTT.